This TCR beta chain appears in the sequencing data of a study of cytomegalovirus exposure and HLA in healthy donors (dated by TCRdb to 2016 to 2017). For the study in its entirety: The roughly 650 repertoires of the first cohort and the 110 or so validation repertoires were produced on the same platform, according to a later analysis. The aim of the study was to test whether cataloging public T cell receptors could identify signatures of past pathogen exposure. Along with the approximately 650-subject first cohort, a separate validation cohort of 120 different subjects was used. To predict cytomegalovirus infection status, the study brought together high-throughput TCR immunosequencing, statistical association of individual TCRs with disease status, and machine learning.

The research as a whole found: Of the cluster scores, around 95% were above 0 in a later analysis, which found that TCRs clustered in the first cohort also tended to co-occur in the approximately 130 validation repertoires. It was suggested by the authors that the approach could potentially be generalized to other disease states and immunological phenotypes. In both the original and validation cohorts, the classifier was reported to diagnose cytomegalovirus status with high specificity and sensitivity. Most TCR sequences were seen in very few donors, while some public TCRs were found in many individuals. Three of the identified cytomegalovirus-associated TCR beta chains were confirmed in vitro to be specific for cytomegalovirus antigens. All 120 or so repertoires were used to score co-occurrence in the validation cohort in a later analysis, because that analysis had no HLA typing for the cohort. A total of about 180 TCR beta chains were listed by the study as associated with cytomegalovirus.

Donors formed part of the validation cohort, which comprised some 120 subjects and was distinct from the first cohort of roughly 600 subjects. To note about this clone: Its antigen specificity is not known. Base quality data are lacking; no much larger clone is found one base away.

Libraries were made using the immunoSEQ multiplex PCR assay. The study's own analysis went as follows. To diagnose cytomegalovirus status from the catalog of TCR beta chain sequences, a statistical classification framework was built. TCRdb retrieved this table from immuneACCESS and kept in-frame rearrangements only. Not all clones are present; in checked studies, unresolved V genes account for under half, and no reason is known for the remainder. From that table come the V and J calls and clone size; the DNA was used to work out D and trimming. Counted in this sample were approximately 46,000 clones; roughly 93% of them appeared once. The top ten constitute around 2.1% of the sample. V lost 4 bases and J lost 3 bases, and the count of bases not matched to a germline gene is 9. The germline V gene (reference sequence) supplies CDR1 LNHDA and CDR2 SQIVND. Including the terminal cysteine and phenylalanine, the CDR3 comprises 16 residues. The only DNA kept is the CDR3, 48 bases in frame from the first base.

Sequenced sample: PBMCs. Recombination connected TRBV19 to TRBJ1-1, and TRBD1 aligns with 9 junction nucleotides. The sequence came from a woman between 18 and 30 years old in good health and CMV-seronegative. The DNA is TGTGCCAGTAGTAGGTGGACAGGGGATGGGGACACTGAAGCTTTCTTT. Translated, it gives CASSRWTGDGDTEAFF.